This T cell receptor (beta chain) was identified during a study of cytomegalovirus exposure and HLA in healthy donors. The PCR had 60 Vbeta and 13 Jbeta primers. Data came from immunoSEQ multiplex PCR; TCRdb stores just in-frame clones and leaves some out. The sample records some 130,000 clones, around 73% being singletons. Germline CDR1 is SGHAT and CDR2 is FQNNGV. This CDR3 is built from 13 residues. The V segment lost 4 bases and the J segment 3 bases; nucleotides outside the gene matches: 1. General study results and limits: It was confirmed in vitro that a few of the CMV-associated chains were specific for CMV antigens. High specificity and sensitivity for cytomegalovirus status were reported for the classifier. Most TCR beta V segments were productive about 87% or about 30% of the time in an earlier analysis. Trimming of TCR beta V- and J-genes showed a link, identified in a later analysis, to a missense DCLRE1C variant.

This clone was recorded a few times. What it recognizes is unknown. The sequence came from a woman in her thirties or forties in good health and CMV-seronegative. The chain couples TRBV11-2 to TRBJ1-2, with 8 bases that match TRBD1. Sequencing used PBMCs. The CDR3 sequence is CASSSGGHYGYTF. The CDR3 DNA reads TGTGCCAGCAGCTCAGGGGGCCACTATGGCTACACCTTC.